This TCR beta chain is from a study of blood T cell repertoires in COVID-19. Assay used: immunoSEQ multiplex PCR; TCRdb lists only in-frame clones, some missing. Of roughly 68,000 clones listed, about 87% are singletons. The V and J ends lost 5 bases and 7 bases respectively, with 12 bases between them. The length of the CDR3 is 13 residues. CDR1 is SGHTA, CDR2 FQGTGA, per germline. This clone was detected only a few times. Sequenced sample: peripheral blood. The TCR comes from an elderly woman with active COVID-19. The chain recombines TRBV7-3 with TRBJ1-5; no reliable D call. Here the CDR3 reads CASSQQRGQPQHF. The CDR3 DNA sequence: TGTGCCAGCAGCCAACAACGAGGGCAGCCCCAGCATTTT.